The following is a T cell receptor (beta chain) sequence with its context. Losses at the gene ends were 7 bases for V and 3 bases for J; bases not matched to a gene: 12. The CDR3 contains 16 residues. Germline V CDR1 and CDR2: ENHRY, SYGVKD. This entry comes from a study of blood T cell repertoires in COVID-19. Background on the study: The study drew acute and convalescent COVID-19 samples from the United States, Italy and Spain. Sources were T cells, B-cell-depleted T cells, or PBMCs; the material itself was cDNA or gDNA.

In the original workflow: Nucleated cell counts were estimated from reference gene primer amplification. Some clones are missing from TCRdb's copy, which holds only in-frame ones; the method was immunoSEQ multiplex PCR. D and trimming were read from the DNA, whereas the V and J calls and clone size are those reported in that table. Counted here are roughly 100,000 clones, 89% occurring once; the ten biggest clones make up 17%. The V gene is TRBV10-3, the J gene TRBJ1-1; 9 nucleotides match TRBD1. The TCR was taken from a woman aged 80 or over in a cohort sampled during active COVID-19. Sequencing used peripheral blood. The chain's CDR3 is CAIINPGQGRHTEAFF. In DNA form, the CDR3 reads TGTGCCATCATTAATCCGGGACAGGGCAGGCACACTGAAGCTTTCTTT.